This TCR beta chain was sequenced for a study of shared clonotypes between healthy human individuals. In germline, CDR1 is SEHNR, CDR2 FQNEAQ (reference sequence). The CDR3 runs to 15 residues. V lost 2 bases to trimming and J lost 0 bases, with 10 bases between them. This clone was detected a few times. Its antigen is unidentified. Whole-study findings and limits: Clonotype sharing among donors was thought likely to change with sequencing depth. Memory subsets generally showed smaller estimated richness than naive subsets did. Clonotypes shared by all four sorted-subset donors had higher generation probabilities than non-shared clonotypes.

Sequenced by immunoSEQ multiplex PCR; TCRdb stores in-frame clones only, minus some. The table records some 2,500,000 clones, under 95% of them present only once. The TCR originated in a man between 18 and 29 years old in good health. Some clones in this sample may be carry-over from other donors' samples. Sequences were obtained from naive CD4+ T cells from PBMCs. Subset meaning: CD45RA+ positively selected. This rearrangement joins TRBV7-9 to TRBJ1-1; D is unclear. The CDR3 bases are TGTGCCAGCAGCTTATCCCCCGGGCTGAACACTGAAGCTTTCTTT. The encoded protein is CASSLSPGLNTEAFF.